This T cell receptor beta chain was identified in a study of T cell responses to AZD1222 COVID-19 vaccine. Study-wide findings and caveats: Spike-specific TCR breadth and depth both grew after two AZD1222 doses. The study identified only 6 or 7 AZD1222 recipients as seropositive at baseline. In all cases, repertoires were sampled only after the peak T cell response.

The V end lost 5 bases, the J end lost 7 bases, and 18 bases lay between the germline ends. The CDR3 loop spans 15 amino acids. The V gene's germline CDR1 is SGHAT and CDR2 FQDESV (reference sequence). Clones were sequenced by immunoSEQ multiplex PCR, and TCRdb holds only the in-frame ones, with some missing. Of more than 95,000 clones listed, 90% are singletons. A remark on this clone: Its matching antigen is unknown.

The sample consisted of peripheral blood, taken on day 0 of AZD1222 vaccination. The receptor was isolated from an adult in good health. V gene TRBV11-1 combines with J gene TRBJ1-3; possibly TRBD1 for D (6 bases). The CDR3 protein is CASSPGGPGSNTIYF. CDR3 DNA: TGTGCCAGCAGCCCCGGGGGGCCAGGTAGTAACACCATATATTTT.